Sequencing of this T cell receptor beta chain was carried out in a study of cytomegalovirus exposure and HLA in healthy donors (dated by TCRdb to the late 2010s). Regarding the study in general: According to an earlier analysis of a few hundred of the donors, some 180 million T cells yielded roughly 110 million unique TCR beta sequences and approximately 300 Gb of sequence data. An early release that covered fewer than 800 HLA-typed donors contained 300 to 350 gigabases of sequencing data and tens of millions of unique TCR sequences. Of the roughly 400 genotyped donors, about 80% fell in the genetic ancestry cluster associated with self-reported Caucasian donors. The aim of the study was to test whether cataloging public T cell receptors could identify signatures of past pathogen exposure. Using immunosequencing, the study profiled T cell repertoires from 550 to 750 subjects and related those repertoires to cytomegalovirus serostatus. A separate validation cohort of roughly 130 different subjects was used in addition to the roughly 700-subject first cohort. The study combined high-throughput TCR immunosequencing, statistical association of individual TCRs with disease status, and machine learning to predict cytomegalovirus infection status. In a later analysis, previously published TCR beta repertoires from 670 or so donors were re-analyzed and high-resolution HLA genotyping was added so that TCR occurrence patterns could be studied. In the later analysis, no new phenotypic data were used to find candidate immune exposures; instead, reliance was placed on TCR beta sequences and their occurrence across donors. To decide whether each TCR beta V gene segment behaved as functional or pseudogenic, an earlier analysis of several hundred of the donors relied on high-throughput TCR beta sequencing. Alongside the repertoire data, information on donor age, sex, ethnicity and CMV serostatus was compiled. A later genetic analysis used genome-wide SNP genotypes for about three fifths of the roughly 700 donors, treating that subset as a discovery cohort. All discovery cohort repertoires had been generated on a single sequencing platform. HLA typing included class I and class II loci at four-digit resolution. Typing coverage differed by locus: A, B, C, DRB1 and DQB1 were typed in about 620-640 donors, DQA1 in 522, DPA1 in roughly 590, and DPB1 in just under 480. About five DR-DQ haplotypes were treated as single units for association and clustering because of strong linkage in the cohort. Among about 410 genotyped donors of the cohort, an average of about 220,000 unique TCR beta nucleotide sequences was sequenced per donor, of which about 20% were non-productive.

V is cut back by 4 bases and J by 12 bases, with 4 bases in the junction unmatched. In the germline V gene, CDR1 corresponds to MNHNS and CDR2 to SASEGT. From its cysteine to its phenylalanine, the CDR3 spans 11 amino acids. The only DNA kept is the CDR3, 33 bases in frame from the first base. The full study reports these points: This cohort had only TCR beta chains sequenced, and the lack of alpha or paired-chain data limited which features could be detected. Most TCR sequences were observed very rarely across donors, whereas some public TCRs were present in many individuals. The sequencing pipeline was judged likely to have produced a cluster of highly shared sequence variants as a technical artifact. In a later analysis, most CMV-associated TCR beta chains were found to appear HLA-restricted, with HLA associations seemingly driven largely by CMV exposure. The earlier analysis of 587 of the donors excluded approximately 17 rarely observed V segments, including chromosome 9 orphons, because counts were too low. An association between a missense DCLRE1C variant and V-gene and J-gene trimming of TCR beta chains was found in a later genetic analysis and replicated in an independent cohort. In both the original and validation cohorts, the classifier was reported to diagnose cytomegalovirus status with high specificity and sensitivity. The only immune exposure information available for the cohort was CMV serostatus. A total of roughly 160 TCR beta chains were listed by the study as associated with cytomegalovirus. According to a later analysis, TCR association rates differed among HLA loci, with DRB1 alleles showing the most associated TCRs and HLA-C alleles showing the fewest. HLA typing was unavailable for some donors at each locus, so association tests used only the typed subset. Broadly in line with IMGT annotations, most TCR beta V segments showed up in productive rearrangements about 87% or about 30% of the time in an earlier analysis of approximately 600 of the donors. Compared with the approximately 710-donor mean, donors in an Asian-associated ancestry cluster had fewer N-insertions in productive TCRs, according to a later genetic analysis. According to a later analysis, parvovirus B19, influenza, CMV and Epstein-Barr virus appeared linked to several top co-occurrence clusters. Three of the identified cytomegalovirus-associated TCR beta chains were confirmed in vitro to be specific for cytomegalovirus antigens. Because the 87-base-pair reads could not distinguish some IMGT-functional V segments, including TRBV6-2 and TRBV6-3, those segments were excluded. In a later analysis, HLA-associated TCR beta chains were found to be more clonally expanded and to have lower generation probabilities than equally common non-associated chains. Linkage disequilibrium might explain the correlated functional status among segregating V segments, but an unknown experimental factor could not be excluded. A further reported finding was that TCR beta sequences accurately predicted the HLA-A and HLA-B alleles for most subjects in the first cohort. According to the authors, the approach could potentially be generalized to other disease states and immunological phenotypes. In a later analysis, over 15,000 TCR beta sequences were associated with specific HLA alleles at a false discovery rate of 0.05. The presence/absence analyses assumed that sequencing depth was roughly uniform across donors, and that assumption may not be true. Strong co-occurrence of HLA alleles, especially DR and DQ, made assigning TCR associations to individual alleles difficult.

Receptors were amplified or captured by the immunoSEQ multiplex PCR assay. A mixture of 60 forward primers for TCR Vbeta segments and 13 reverse primers for TCR Jbeta segments was used in the multiplex PCR. The CDR3 region of rearranged TCR beta genes was amplified from genomic DNA with a multiplex PCR assay. On the Illumina HiSeq System, the amplified TCR beta libraries were sequenced as 87-base-pair reads. The original methods were these. A later analysis tallied some 79 million unique TCR beta chains across the 640 or so repertoires, and roughly 11 million of those chains were shared by two or more donors. Raw reads were error-corrected and collapsed into unique sequences with a nearest-neighbor algorithm that merged closely related sequences to remove PCR and sequencing errors. V, D and J gene segments were assigned by aligning CDR3 sequences to IMGT reference sequences. For a sequence to be retained, at least a six-nucleotide match to both a V gene segment and a J gene segment was required. Rearrangements were called productive when the CDR3 lacked stop codons and stayed in frame with V and J; all others were non-productive. CDR3 was defined by IMGT convention, running from the second conserved V-encoded cysteine to the conserved J-encoded phenylalanine. The earlier analysis of about 560 of the donors excluded any sequence lacking an unambiguous match to a single V gene segment. An earlier analysis of around 600 of the donors classified V segments as functional when productive rearrangements were above 56.7% and as segregating when the standard deviation between donors was above 5%. A statistical classification framework was built to diagnose cytomegalovirus status from the catalog of TCR beta chain sequences. A later analysis assigned V and J genes by comparing TCR nucleotide sequences with IMGT/GENE-DB human TR gene sequences. In a later analysis, CDR3 sequences and most-parsimonious VDJ recombination scenarios were assigned using the TCRdist pipeline. In a later analysis, each TCR beta chain was defined by its CDR3 amino acid sequence together with its V-gene family, and reads without a unique V-gene family were excluded. In a later analysis, 550 to 650 highly shared, low-generation-probability nucleotide sequences were removed to address suspected cross-contamination and a sequencing artifact. In a later analysis, a clonal expansion index for each public chain was calculated from normalized within-repertoire ranks of inferred template counts. In a later analysis, generation probabilities were computed with a VDJ recombination model fitted to out-of-frame rearrangements, and the resulting probabilities were checked against IGoR. In a later analysis, hypergeometric tests were used to score TCR-TCR, TCR-HLA and TCR-CMV co-occurrence, with a repertoire-size bias correction applied to TCR pairs. False discovery rates were estimated in a later analysis by permuting HLA or CMV assignments 20 times. In a later analysis, co-occurring TCRs were grouped with DBSCAN, and TCRdist sequence similarity was added when clustering was performed within HLA-allele-positive subsets. Co-occurrence clustering excluded repertoires with fewer than 30,000 or more than 120,000 public chains, plus five with anomalous nucleotide sharing. Sourced from immuneACCESS, this table was stored by TCRdb with only in-frame sequences that have V and J called. A share of the clones is absent; for the studies checked, an unresolved V gene accounts for under half, and the remainder has no known explanation. V and J calls and clone size are copied from that table; D and trimming were computed from the DNA. Recorded for this sample are 150,000 to 200,000 clones; around 81% of them occurred a single time. 4.9% of the sample is taken by the ten largest.

A word on this clone: Its antigen remains unidentified. The sample holds no much larger clone one base away, and base qualities are not on file.

The cohort comprised fewer than 750 healthy bone marrow donors. At the time of sampling, every cohort member was nominally healthy, though immune exposures that went unrecorded were likely present. The donor was CMV seropositive and belonged to the group of some 290 seropositive cohort members. Each donor provided a peripheral blood sample, and peripheral blood mononuclear cells were used for TCR beta sequencing. The Qiagen DNeasy Blood Extraction Kit was used to extract genomic DNA from the blood cell samples. This receptor was obtained from a woman aged 18-30 years in good health and CMV-seropositive. Recombination linked TRBV6-1 to TRBJ1-1; 8 middle bases align to TRBD1. Source material: PBMCs. CDR3 protein: CASSAGQAPFF. At the DNA level, the sequence is TGTGCCAGCAGTGCGGGACAGGCTCCTTTCTTT.